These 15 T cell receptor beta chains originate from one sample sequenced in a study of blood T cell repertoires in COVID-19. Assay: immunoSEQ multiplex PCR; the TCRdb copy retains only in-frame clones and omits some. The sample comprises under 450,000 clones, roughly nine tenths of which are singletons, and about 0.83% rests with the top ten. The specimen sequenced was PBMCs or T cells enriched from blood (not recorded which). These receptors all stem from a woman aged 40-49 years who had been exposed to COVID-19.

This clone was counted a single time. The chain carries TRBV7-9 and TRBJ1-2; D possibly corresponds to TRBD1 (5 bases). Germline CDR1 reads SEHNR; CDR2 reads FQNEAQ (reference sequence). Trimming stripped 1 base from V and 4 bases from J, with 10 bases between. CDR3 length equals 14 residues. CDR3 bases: TGTGCCAGCAGCTTAGACAGGAGTCTCTATGGCTACACCTTC. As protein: CASSLDRSLYGYTF.

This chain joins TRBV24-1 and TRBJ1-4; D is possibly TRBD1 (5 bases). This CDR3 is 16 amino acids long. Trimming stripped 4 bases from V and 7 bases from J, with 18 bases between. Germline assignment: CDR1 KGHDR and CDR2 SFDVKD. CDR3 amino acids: CATSDSLTDSAEKLFF. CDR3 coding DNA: TGTGCCACCAGTGACTCCTTGACAGACTCGGCTGAAAAACTGTTTTTT.

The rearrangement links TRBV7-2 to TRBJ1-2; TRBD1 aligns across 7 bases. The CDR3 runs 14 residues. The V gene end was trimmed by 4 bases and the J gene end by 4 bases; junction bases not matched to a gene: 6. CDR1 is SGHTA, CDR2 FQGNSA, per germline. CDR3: CASSSSGGTYGYTF. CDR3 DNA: TGTGCCAGCAGCTCCTCAGGGGGGACCTATGGCTACACCTTC.

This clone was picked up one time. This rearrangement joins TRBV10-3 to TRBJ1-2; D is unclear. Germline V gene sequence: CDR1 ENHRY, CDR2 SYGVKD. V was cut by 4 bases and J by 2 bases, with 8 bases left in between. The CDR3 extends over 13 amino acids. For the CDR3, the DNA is TGTGCCATCAGTGTGGCGGAGAACTATGGCTACACCTTC. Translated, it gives CAISVAENYGYTF.

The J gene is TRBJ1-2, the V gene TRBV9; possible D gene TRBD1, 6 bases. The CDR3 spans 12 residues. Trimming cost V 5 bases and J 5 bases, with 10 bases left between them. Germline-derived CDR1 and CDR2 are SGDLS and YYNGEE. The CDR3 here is CASRTGLYGYTF. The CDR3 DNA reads TGTGCCAGCAGAACAGGGCTGTATGGCTACACCTTC.

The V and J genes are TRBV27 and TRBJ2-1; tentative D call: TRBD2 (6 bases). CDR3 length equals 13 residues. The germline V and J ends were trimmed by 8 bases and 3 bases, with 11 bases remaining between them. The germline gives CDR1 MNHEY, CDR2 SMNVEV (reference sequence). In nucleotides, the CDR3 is TGTGCCAGCTCCGGGACTCGCTACAATGAGCAGTTCTTC. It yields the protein CASSGTRYNEQFF.

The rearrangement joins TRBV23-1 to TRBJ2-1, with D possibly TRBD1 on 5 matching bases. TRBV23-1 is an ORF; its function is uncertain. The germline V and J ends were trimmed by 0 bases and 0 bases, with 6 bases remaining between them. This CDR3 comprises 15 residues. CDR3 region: CASSQSTASYNEQFF. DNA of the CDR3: TGCGCCAGCAGTCAATCGACAGCCTCCTACAATGAGCAGTTCTTC.

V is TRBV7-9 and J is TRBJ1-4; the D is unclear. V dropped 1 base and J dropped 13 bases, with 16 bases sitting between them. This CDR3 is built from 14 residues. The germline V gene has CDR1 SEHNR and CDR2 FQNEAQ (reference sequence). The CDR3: CASSLGQPQVGLFF. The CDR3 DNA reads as TGTGCCAGCAGCTTAGGACAACCCCAGGTTGGACTGTTTTTT.

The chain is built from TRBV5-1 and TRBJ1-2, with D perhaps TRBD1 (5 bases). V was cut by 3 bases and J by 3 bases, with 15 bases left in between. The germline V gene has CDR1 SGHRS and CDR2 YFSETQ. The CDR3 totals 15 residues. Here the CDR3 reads CASSSSNRNHYGYTF. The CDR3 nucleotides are TGCGCCAGCAGCTCCTCGAACAGGAACCACTATGGCTACACCTTC.

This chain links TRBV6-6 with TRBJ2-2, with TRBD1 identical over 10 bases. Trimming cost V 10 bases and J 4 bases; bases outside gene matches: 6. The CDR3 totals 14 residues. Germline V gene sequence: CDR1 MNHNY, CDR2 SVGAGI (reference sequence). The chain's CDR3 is CAISGQGSTGELFF. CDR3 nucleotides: TGTGCCATCTCGGGACAGGGGAGCACCGGGGAGCTGTTTTTT.

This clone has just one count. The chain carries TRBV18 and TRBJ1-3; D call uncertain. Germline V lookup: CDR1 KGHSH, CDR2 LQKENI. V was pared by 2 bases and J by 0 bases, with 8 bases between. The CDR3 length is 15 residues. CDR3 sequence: CASSPERGSGNTIYF. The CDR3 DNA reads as TGTGCCAGCTCACCAGAGCGAGGCTCTGGAAACACCATATATTTT.

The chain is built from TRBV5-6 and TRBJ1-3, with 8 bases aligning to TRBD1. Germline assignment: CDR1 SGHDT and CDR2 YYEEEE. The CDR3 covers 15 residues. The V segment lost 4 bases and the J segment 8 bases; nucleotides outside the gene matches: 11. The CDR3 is CASSAGTGIGDTIYF. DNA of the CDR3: TGTGCCAGCAGCGCGGGGACAGGCATCGGAGACACCATATATTTT.

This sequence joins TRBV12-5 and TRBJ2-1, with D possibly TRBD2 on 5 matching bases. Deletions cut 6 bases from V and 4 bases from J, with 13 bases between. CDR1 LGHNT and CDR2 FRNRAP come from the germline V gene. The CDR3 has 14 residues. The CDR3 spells CASGLFLAYNEQFF. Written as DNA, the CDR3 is TGTGCTAGTGGCCTCTTTCTAGCTTACAATGAGCAGTTCTTC.

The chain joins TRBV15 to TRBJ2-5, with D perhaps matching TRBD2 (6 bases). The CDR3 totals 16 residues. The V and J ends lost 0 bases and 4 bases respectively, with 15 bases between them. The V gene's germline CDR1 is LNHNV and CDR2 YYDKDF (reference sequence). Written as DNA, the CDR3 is TGTGCCACCAGCAGAGATGCGCGGGGTGGGGCAGAGACCCAGTACTTC. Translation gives CATSRDARGGAETQYF. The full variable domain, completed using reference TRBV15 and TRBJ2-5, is DAMVIQNPRYQVTQFGKPVTLSCSQTLNHNVMYWYQQKSSQAPKLLFHYYDKDFNNEADTPDNFQSRRPNTSFCFLDIRSPGLGDTAMYLCATSRDARGGAETQYFGPGTRLLVL.

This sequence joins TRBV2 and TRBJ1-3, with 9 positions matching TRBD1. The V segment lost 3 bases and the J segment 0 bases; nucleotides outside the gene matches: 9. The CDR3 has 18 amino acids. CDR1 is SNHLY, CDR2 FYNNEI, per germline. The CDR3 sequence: CASSERTGVLLSGNTIYF. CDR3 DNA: TGTGCCAGCAGTGAGAGGACAGGGGTGTTGCTCTCTGGAAACACCATATATTTT.